The 9 T cell receptor beta chains given below trace back to one sample, sequenced in a study of blood T cells in healthy people across ages. Sample-barcoded 5' priming and a J-beta primer mix drove a second PCR of about 6 to 12 cycles. TCRdb fed the 5' RACE reads into MiXCR, producing one record per CDR3 protein. The profile shows some 860,000 distinct CDR3 sequences, more than 50% of them singletons. Sequencing was performed on blood. Every receptor here comes from a man between 40 and 49 years old in good health.

The sample holds a few counts of this clonotype. CDR3 DNA: TGTGCCAGCAGTCTACACAGGGAAATTCAGCCCCAGCATTTT. It translates to CASSLHREIQPQHF. The chain links TRBV12-3 or TRBV12-4 to TRBJ1-5; the D gene is possibly TRBD1 (6 bases). Between the trimmed V and J ends, which lost 5 bases and 6 bases, there was a span of 14 bases. The CDR3 totals 14 residues.

This clonotype was detected ten times or more. The genes are TRBV6-1 and TRBJ2-3; 8 bases fit TRBD2. The germline CDR1 and CDR2 sequences are MNHNS and SASEGT. The CDR3 runs 15 residues. Trimming took 8 bases from V and 0 from J; bases not matched to a gene: 7. The CDR3 DNA sequence: TGTGCCAGCGATATAGCGGGAAGGAGCACAGATACGCAGTATTTT. Translating gives CASDIAGRSTDTQYF.

V is TRBV20-1 and J is TRBJ1-6, with D uncertain. This CDR3 has 10 residues. Germline assignment: CDR1 DFQATT and CDR2 SNEGSKA (reference sequence). Trimming stripped 6 bases from V and 9 bases from J, with 6 bases between. Here the CDR3 reads CSAPPSPLHF. In nucleotides, the CDR3 is TGCAGTGCCCCCCCTTCACCCCTCCACTTT.

V is TRBV7-8 and J is TRBJ2-5; 15 bases line up with TRBD2. The CDR3 loop spans 16 amino acids. V shed 0 bases, J shed 5 bases, and the junction held 1 base outside the gene matches. CDR1 and CDR2 from the germline V gene are SGHVS and FQNEAQ. CDR3 residues: CASSLAGLAGGETQYF. In DNA, the CDR3 is TGTGCCAGCAGCTTAGCCGGACTAGCGGGGGGGGAGACCCAGTACTTC.

V usage is TRBV2 and J usage is TRBJ1-5; tentative D call: TRBD1 (6 bases). The V end lost 3 bases, the J end lost 4 bases, and 13 bases lay between the germline ends. CDR3 length: 15 residues. CDR1 is SNHLY, CDR2 FYNNEI, per germline. CDR3 sequence (DNA): TGTGCCAGCAGTGAGAGGACAGTGGTAAATCAGCCCCAGCATTTT. This translates into CASSERTVVNQPQHF.

This clonotype appeared a single time. One end of the junction does not line up with germline, which may come from a read error. The chain uses TRBV27 and TRBJ2-3; 14 nucleotides line up with TRBD2. The V gene's germline CDR1 is MNHEY and CDR2 SMNVEV (reference sequence). This CDR3 comprises 15 residues. The CDR3: CVSSPGTSGSSTQYF. In DNA, the CDR3 is TGTGTCAGCAGCCCCGGGACTAGCGGGAGTAGCACGCAGTATTTT.

This clonotype was seen a few times. The chain uses TRBV27 and TRBJ1-5; no clear D gene. CDR3 length: 13 residues. The germline CDR1 and CDR2 sequences are MNHEY and SMNVEV (reference sequence). V gave up 5 bases and J gave up 7 bases, with 12 bases separating them. CDR3 coding DNA: TGTGCCAGCAGTGCCCGACTTGGGCAGCCCCAGCATTTT. Protein sequence: CASSARLGQPQHF.

The chain is built from TRBV12-3 or TRBV12-4 and TRBJ2-1, with unresolved D. V lost 5 bases, J lost 8 bases, and 13 bases lay in between. CDR3 length equals 13 residues. The DNA of the CDR3 is TGTGCCAGCAGTGTAATGCGTTATCATGAGCAGTTCTTC. It encodes CASSVMRYHEQFF.

This clonotype was found a few times. The rearrangement joins TRBV29-1 to TRBJ2-7; the D is unclear. The last part of the DNA fits TRBJ2-5 better; the J call may be wrong. Germline CDR1 and CDR2: SQVTM and ANQGSEA. This CDR3 contains 15 residues. CDR3 coding DNA: TGCAGCGTTGAAGGCCAACAACGGTTTAGGGAGACCCAGTACTTC. It translates to CSVEGQQRFRETQYF.